These 25 T cell receptor beta chains were all obtained from the same sample, sequenced in a study of blood T cells in healthy people across ages. Combining a sample-barcoded 5' primer with a J-beta primer mix, a second PCR ran for about 6 to 12 cycles. A single record per CDR3 protein comes from TCRdb applying MiXCR to the 5' RACE reads. The table has about 290,000 distinct CDR3 sequences, roughly 26% seen once; the top ten hold 29%. Sequenced material: blood. The receptors were gathered from a woman in her 70s in good health.

This clonotype came up a few times. V usage is TRBV6-2 or TRBV6-3 and J usage is TRBJ2-3, with TRBD2 matching 9 bases. The CDR3 extends over 18 amino acids. CDR1 is MNHEY, CDR2 SVGEGT, per germline. The V gene end was trimmed by 6 bases and the J gene end by 0 bases; junction bases not matched to a gene: 13. This chain's CDR3 is CASRPWGSGSPSTDTQYF. In nucleotides, the CDR3 is TGTGCCAGCAGACCCTGGGGTAGCGGGAGCCCTAGCACAGATACGCAGTATTTT.

The chain uses TRBV19 and TRBJ2-5; 8 nucleotides agree with TRBD2. Germline V CDR1 and CDR2: LNHDA, SQIVND (reference sequence). J lost 4 bases, V lost 5 bases, and 9 bases had no gene match. The CDR3 loop spans 15 amino acids. CDR3 bases: TGTGCCAGTAGTTCTTCGGGACTAGGCGGAGAGACCCAGTACTTC. The encoded protein is CASSSSGLGGETQYF.

Many counts were recorded for this clonotype. The CDR3 protein is CASSLSGVTDTQYF. CDR3 sequence (DNA): TGTGCCAGCAGCTTATCGGGAGTCACAGATACGCAGTATTTT. This rearrangement joins TRBV7-8 to TRBJ2-3, with D possibly TRBD2 on 6 matching bases. Trimming removed 2 bases from V and 2 bases from J, with 8 bases in between. The CDR3 covers 14 residues. Germline V CDR1 and CDR2: SGHVS, FQNEAQ.

This clonotype was found many times. V gene TRBV4-2 combines with J gene TRBJ1-4; D unclear. The CDR3 length is 16 residues. Germline values: CDR1 LGHNA, CDR2 YNFKEQ. Between the trimmed V and J ends, which lost 4 bases and 8 bases, there was a span of 20 bases. The CDR3 loop is CASSPIVSGFEEKLFF. The CDR3 DNA reads as TGTGCCAGCAGCCCAATCGTTTCGGGGTTTGAAGAAAAACTGTTTTTT.

CDR3: CASSQIPQRTADYTF. The CDR3 coding sequence is TGTGCCAGCAGTCAAATTCCCCAGCGGACAGCCGACTACACCTTC. The chain couples TRBV12-3 or TRBV12-4 to TRBJ1-2; D perhaps matches TRBD1 (6 bases). With 5 bases removed from V and 10 bases from J, the gap between germline ends came to 23 bases. This CDR3 spans 15 amino acids.

This clonotype was seen more than once but under ten times. The chain is built from TRBV6-2 or TRBV6-3 and TRBJ2-4; 9 bases line up with TRBD2. Germline CDR1 is MNHEY and CDR2 is SVGEGT. The CDR3 consists of 15 residues. The trim removed 4 bases at V and 7 bases at J, leaving 8 bases unmatched. The CDR3 nucleotides read TGTGCCAGCAGTTCGGCCGGGACTAGCAGGAACATTCAGTACTTC. As protein: CASSSAGTSRNIQYF.

This clonotype was recorded many times. This rearrangement joins TRBV6-6 to TRBJ2-3; no clear D. Germline V gives CDR1 MNHNY, CDR2 SVGAGI (reference sequence). Trimming removed 6 bases at V and 8 bases at J, with 12 bases between. The CDR3 has 12 residues. As DNA, the CDR3 is TGTGCCAGCAGGATGGGCGAAGGTACGCAGTATTTT. It codes for CASRMGEGTQYF.

Comments on this clonotype: A read error may explain this, as a much larger clone is one base away. J is TRBJ2-2 and V is TRBV12-3 or TRBV12-4; D gene ambiguous. The CDR3 covers 13 residues. Trimming removed 7 bases at V and 4 bases at J, with 10 bases between. The CDR3 nucleotides read TGTGCCAGCAAAGGACGTTTCACCGGGGAGCTGTTTTTT. This encodes CASKGRFTGELFF.

This clonotype was seen a few times. The V call is TRBV20-1, the J call TRBJ2-3; 8 bases match TRBD2. Per the germline V gene, CDR1 is DFQATT and CDR2 is SNEGSKA (reference sequence). With V trimmed by 7 bases and J by 2 bases, 17 bases remained unmatched. The CDR3 has 17 residues. In DNA, the CDR3 is TGCAGTGTCCCCGAAGCGGGAGTGGCAGCCCCCACAGATACGCAGTATTTT. It yields the protein CSVPEAGVAAPTDTQYF.

This clonotype showed up just a few times. J is TRBJ2-5 and V is TRBV20-1; 9 positions agree with TRBD1. Germline assignment: CDR1 DFQATT and CDR2 SNEGSKA (reference sequence). V shed 3 bases, J shed 5 bases, and the junction held 16 bases outside the gene matches. The CDR3 runs to 17 residues. CDR3 coding DNA: TGCAGTGCTAGTGCCGGGATGGACAGGGGCTCGAGGGAGACCCAGTACTTC. This codes for CSASAGMDRGSRETQYF.

The V and J genes are TRBV4-2 and TRBJ2-1; the D call may be TRBD1 or TRBD2 (5 bases each). This CDR3 is built from 17 residues. Per germline, CDR1 LGHNA and CDR2 YNFKEQ. V dropped 0 bases and J dropped 0 bases, with 12 bases sitting between them. The CDR3 DNA reads TGTGCCAGCAGCCAAGACTCCGGGGCAAGCTCCTACAATGAGCAGTTCTTC. Translation: CASSQDSGASSYNEQFF.

This chain joins TRBV7-9 and TRBJ2-7; unclear D gene. Germline values: CDR1 SEHNR, CDR2 FQNEAQ (reference sequence). The ends were cut back, 5 bases at V and 5 bases at J, with 16 bases in the middle. The CDR3 runs to 14 residues. CDR3 sequence (DNA): TGTGCCAGCAGCGCGCTCTTCAGTGCCAACGAGCAGTACTTC. It translates to CASSALFSANEQYF.

This clonotype came up many times. This chain joins TRBV5-1 and TRBJ1-2; 9 bases line up with TRBD1. J lost 12 bases, V lost 2 bases, and 11 bases had no gene match. This CDR3 comprises 14 residues. Per the germline V gene, CDR1 is SGHRS and CDR2 is YFSETQ. Written as DNA, the CDR3 is TGCGCCAGCAGCTTTTCCGGGACAGGGTTAGGAGACACCTTC. It codes for CASSFSGTGLGDTF.

This clonotype occurred a few times. The V gene is TRBV20-1, the J gene TRBJ2-5, with D maybe TRBD1 (5 bases). This CDR3 is 15 amino acids long. Germline values: CDR1 DFQATT, CDR2 SNEGSKA (reference sequence). Trimming took 2 bases from V and 3 from J, leaving 16 bases between them. CDR3 loop: CSARLNTGRKETQYF. CDR3 nucleotide sequence: TGCAGTGCTAGACTAAACACAGGTCGGAAAGAGACCCAGTACTTC.

This clonotype has a handful of counts. The rearrangement links TRBV29-1 to TRBJ1-1; 7 bases agree with TRBD1. V gave up 6 bases and J gave up 1 base; unmatched junction bases: 2. This CDR3 is 12 amino acids long. CDR1 is SQVTM and CDR2 is ANQGSEA in the germline V gene. This CDR3 is CSVTGWNTEAFF. The CDR3 coding sequence is TGCAGCGTGACAGGGTGGAACACTGAAGCTTTCTTT.

The table lists this clonotype with a few counts. The V and J genes are TRBV5-1 and TRBJ2-3, with 9 positions matching TRBD1. CDR3 length equals 15 residues. After removal of 4 bases from V and 2 bases from J, the junction contained 5 bases not matched to a gene. Germline values: CDR1 SGHRS, CDR2 YFSETQ. This CDR3 is CASSGQGRPTDTQYF. Here the CDR3 DNA reads TGCGCCAGCAGCGGACAGGGGAGGCCCACAGATACGCAGTATTTT.

The chain links TRBV20-1 to TRBJ2-5; D possibly uses TRBD1 or TRBD2 (5 bases each). The germline CDR1 and CDR2 sequences are DFQATT and SNEGSKA (reference sequence). The CDR3 spans 17 residues. Deletions cut 6 bases from V and 1 base from J, with 24 bases between. For the CDR3, the DNA is TGCAGTGCGAGCTCGTTCCGGGACCGCAGAGGCCAAGAGACCCAGTACTTC. This sequence encodes CSASSFRDRRGQETQYF.

This rearrangement joins TRBV20-1 to TRBJ2-7; 7 bases line up with TRBD1. Germline CDR1 reads DFQATT; CDR2 reads SNEGSKA (reference sequence). Trimming took 6 bases from V and 4 from J; bases not matched to a gene: 3. The length of the CDR3 is 11 residues. CDR3 protein: CSATGAYEQYF. In DNA form, the CDR3 reads TGCAGTGCAACAGGGGCATACGAGCAGTACTTC.

The DNA for the CDR3 is TGTGCCAGCAGCCGAACCGGGCAGGGGACTGAAGCTTTCTTT. Its translation: CASSRTGQGTEAFF. This chain links TRBV4-2 with TRBJ1-1; weak D call: TRBD1 (6 bases). The germline CDR1 and CDR2 sequences are LGHNA and YNFKEQ. V lost 4 bases to trimming and J lost 5 bases, with 14 bases between them. The CDR3 loop spans 14 amino acids.

This clonotype was detected ten times or more. The chain employs TRBV7-8 and TRBJ1-5; 10 bases map to TRBD1. The germline CDR1 and CDR2 sequences are SGHVS and FQNEAQ. This CDR3 comprises 16 residues. The J segment lost 5 bases and the V segment lost 3 bases, leaving 7 bases of the junction unmatched. The CDR3 nucleotides are TGTGCCAGCAGCTTTGGGGGACAGGGGATGGATCAGCCCCAGCATTTT. This encodes CASSFGGQGMDQPQHF.

Ten or more counts support this clonotype. The chain carries TRBV28 and TRBJ2-3, with D unclear. V lost 5 bases and J lost 0, with 3 bases in between. There are 12 residues in the CDR3. The germline V gene encodes CDR1 MDHEN and CDR2 SYDVKM. CDR3 sequence (DNA): TGTGCCAGCAGTACTAGCACAGATACGCAGTATTTT. Protein: CASSTSTDTQYF.

This clonotype was detected many times. The chain joins TRBV29-1 to TRBJ2-5; D possibly corresponds to TRBD2 (5 bases). Per germline, CDR1 SQVTM and CDR2 ANQGSEA. The CDR3 spans 12 residues. Trimming took 3 bases from V and 2 from J, leaving 7 bases between them. The CDR3 DNA sequence: TGCAGCGTTGAGAGGGCTCAAGAGACCCAGTACTTC. Translating it yields CSVERAQETQYF. Using reference TRBV29-1 and TRBJ2-5 for the parts outside the CDR3, the full variable domain is SAVISQKPSRDICQRGTSLTIQCQVDSQVTMMFWYRQQPGQSLTLIATANQGSEATYESGFVIDKFPISRPNLTFSTLTVSNMSPEDSSIYLCSVERAQETQYFGPGTRLLVL.

This sequence joins TRBV27 and TRBJ2-5; 9 bases map to TRBD2. The J call is uncertain, as TRBJ2-7 better fits the DNA end. There are 15 residues in the CDR3. CDR1 and CDR2 from the germline V gene are MNHEY and SMNVEV (reference sequence). The CDR3 spells CASSPGLALTYEQYF. CDR3 bases: TGTGCCAGCAGCCCCGGACTAGCGCTTACCTACGAGCAGTACTTC.

The rearrangement uses TRBV28 and TRBJ2-1; 8 bases map to TRBD2. V lost 11 bases and J lost 6; bases outside the gene matches: 15. Per the germline V gene, CDR1 is MDHEN and CDR2 is SYDVKM. CDR3 length: 15 residues. The chain's CDR3 is CAGTRLGRATNEQFF. CDR3 sequence (DNA): TGTGCCGGCACGCGGCTCGGGAGGGCTACCAATGAGCAGTTCTTC.

This clonotype has just one count. One junction end disagrees with the germline gene, perhaps due to a read error. This chain joins TRBV7-9 and TRBJ2-5, with 7 nucleotides matching TRBD2. The CDR3 is made up of 18 amino acids. CDR1 is SEHNR and CDR2 is FQNEAQ in the germline V gene (reference sequence). Here the CDR3 reads CASILQRFLADTRETQYF. For the CDR3, the DNA is TGTGCCAGCATCTTACAAAGGTTCCTAGCGGACACGAGGGAGACCCAGTACTTC. Looking up the rest from reference TRBV7-9 and TRBJ2-5 gives the full variable domain: DTGVSQNPRHKITKRGQNVTFRCDPISEHNRLYWYRQTLGQGPEFLTYFQNEAQLEKSRLLSDRFSAERPKGSFSTLEIQRTEQGDSAMYLCASILQRFLADTRETQYFGPGTRLLVL.